This T cell receptor (beta chain) was recovered during a study of blood T cell repertoires in COVID-19 (TCRdb year 2020). Study-level background: Samples covering the acute and convalescent phases of COVID-19 were provided by collaborators in the United States, Italy and Spain. The prospective study material was composed of cDNA or gDNA derived from T cells, B-cell-depleted T cells, or PBMCs. Subjects who had been exposed to COVID-19, were actively infected with it, or had recovered from it provided the deeply sampled blood TCRbeta repertoires that made up the dataset. A freely available public database, intended as a resource for researchers studying the immune response to SARS-CoV-2, is where the repertoires were released. Samples were obtained from the ongoing ImmuneRACE study (first 160 participants) and from about 1,300 subjects provided by 6 global collaborators. Sample metadata almost always included a de-identified subject ID, COVID-19 status, age in years and sex. HLA class I and class II types, where available, came from metadata supplied by the sample provider rather than from assay-based typing. Broad study findings and their caveats: Clinical and demographic metadata were provided uncurated, with the amount varying by source and participant.

The immunoSEQ Assay, a bias-controlled multiplex PCR, was used to amplify TCRbeta CDR3 regions from genomic DNA. Turning to the authors' computational methods: Nucleated cell counts per sample were estimated from amplification of reference gene primers within the assay. Sequence reads were collapsed and filtered to measure the absolute abundance of every unique TCRbeta CDR3 rearrangement. For each sample, productive Simpson clonality was calculated as the square root of Simpson's diversity index over productive rearrangements. This immuneACCESS table, as held by TCRdb, lists in-frame sequences with V and J called but not all clones. Of the missing ones, under half trace to an unresolved V gene in checked studies; the others have no known cause. V and J calls and clone size come straight from that table; D and trimming were deduced from the DNA. A total of 250,000 to 300,000 clones appear in this sample, under 90% of them only once. The top ten hold roughly 4% of the sample.

As encoded in the germline V gene, CDR1 is SNHLY while CDR2 is FYNNEI. The CDR3, from cysteine to phenylalanine, totals 14 residues. Of all the DNA, just the CDR3 is kept, 42 bases in frame from base 1. V is clipped by 7 bases and J by 4 bases, and the sequence between their germline boundaries is 14 bases long. As regards this clone: It lacks a known antigen. Base qualities are not recorded, but no much larger clone differs from it by a single base.

Enrolling through a virtual design, the prospective study's participants ranged in age from roughly 18 to 90 years and lived across some 22 United States geographic areas. In the prospective study, participants were assigned to cohorts based on the clinical history participants reported in a screening survey and a study questionnaire. In the prospective study, mobile phlebotomists collected whole blood, serum and a nasopharyngeal or oropharyngeal swab from each participant. Additional blood draws and questionnaires over an approximately two-month period could optionally be provided by prospective study participants. Before DNA extraction, prospective study blood samples were shipped either frozen or at room temperature.

The sequencing sample was made of PBMCs or T cells enriched from blood (not recorded which). The chain is made from TRBV2 and TRBJ2-1, with TRBD2 perhaps the D gene, on 6 matching bases. The receptor was derived from a man younger than 40 with acute COVID-19. The DNA reads TGTGCCAGCATGGACACTAGCAGATACAATGAGCAGTTCTTC. It specifies CASMDTSRYNEQFF.